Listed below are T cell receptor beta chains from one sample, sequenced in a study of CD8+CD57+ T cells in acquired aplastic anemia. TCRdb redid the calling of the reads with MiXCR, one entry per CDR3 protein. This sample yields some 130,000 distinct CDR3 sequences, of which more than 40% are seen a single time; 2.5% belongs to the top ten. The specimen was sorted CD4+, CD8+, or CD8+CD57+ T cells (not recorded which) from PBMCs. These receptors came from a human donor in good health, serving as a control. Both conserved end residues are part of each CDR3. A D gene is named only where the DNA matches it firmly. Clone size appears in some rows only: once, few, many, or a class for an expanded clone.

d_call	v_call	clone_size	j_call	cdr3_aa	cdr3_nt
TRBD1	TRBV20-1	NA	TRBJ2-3	CSAADRGNTDTQYF	TGCAGTGCCGCCGACAGGGGTAATACAGATACGCAGTATTTT
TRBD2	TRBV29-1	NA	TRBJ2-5	CSVSVTSGETQETQYF	TGCAGCGTTAGCGTGACTAGCGGGGAAACCCAAGAGACCCAGTACTTC
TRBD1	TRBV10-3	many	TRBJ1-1	CAISAGTGVRGTEAFF	TGTGCCATCAGTGCGGGGACAGGGGTTAGGGGAACTGAAGCTTTCTTT
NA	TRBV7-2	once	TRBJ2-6	CASSPLGANVLTF	TGTGCCAGCAGCCCTCTCGGGGCCAACGTCCTGACTTTC
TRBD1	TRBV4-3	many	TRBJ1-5	CASSQKTGARQPQHF	TGCGCCAGCAGCCAAAAAACAGGGGCGAGACAGCCCCAGCATTTT
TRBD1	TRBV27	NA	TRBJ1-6	CASSRDRGHNSPLHF	TGTGCCAGCAGCAGGGACAGGGGACATAATTCACCCCTCCACTTT
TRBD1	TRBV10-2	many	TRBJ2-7	CASRLRQGPYEQYF	TGCGCCAGCAGACTTCGACAGGGGCCCTACGAGCAGTACTTC
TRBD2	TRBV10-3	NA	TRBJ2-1	CAISDLSGGGEQFF	TGTGCCATCAGTGACCTTAGCGGGGGAGGTGAGCAGTTCTTC
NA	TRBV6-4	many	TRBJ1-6	CASSEGAGNSPLHF	TGTGCCAGCAGTGAAGGGGCAGGCAATTCACCCCTCCACTTT
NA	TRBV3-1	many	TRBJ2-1	CASSRLNSYNEQFF	TGTGCCAGCAGCCGTCTGAACTCCTACAATGAGCAGTTCTTC
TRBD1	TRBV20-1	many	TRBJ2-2	CSARDAGGSAGELFF	TGCAGTGCTAGAGATGCAGGGGGAAGTGCCGGGGAGCTGTTTTTT
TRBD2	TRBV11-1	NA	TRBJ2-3	CASRPSGSPTDTQYF	TGTGCCAGCAGACCTAGCGGGAGCCCCACAGATACGCAGTATTTT
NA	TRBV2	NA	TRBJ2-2	CASMRRGARELFF	TGTGCCAGCATGAGACGGGGCGCCCGGGAGCTGTTTTTT
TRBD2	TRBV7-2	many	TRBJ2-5	CASRANLAGSQETQYF	TGTGCCAGCAGGGCCAACTTAGCGGGGTCTCAAGAGACCCAGTACTTC